This TCR beta chain is from a study of beta chain features in type 1 diabetes. CDR3 length equals 10 residues. V gave up 2 bases and J gave up 5 bases, with 3 bases separating them. Germline assignment: CDR1 DFQATT and CDR2 SNEGSKA (reference sequence). Notes on the study in general: Shorter TCRB CDR3s, moderately but significantly so, were found in Type 1 diabetes patients in all four CD4+ subsets.

The isolated RNA, all of it, was reverse transcribed, so expressed TCRB transcripts were what got sequenced. TCRdb's copy holds only in-frame clones and misses some; the assay was immunoSEQ multiplex PCR. Of approximately 600,000 clones detected, 9.5% to 15% appear once; the ten largest clones hold roughly 0.12%. This clone was counted between two and nine times. The antigen is not known. Other DNA sequences in this sample translate to the same CDR3. The chain joins TRBV20-1 to TRBJ2-5; D is unresolved. Sequencing was carried out using naive CD4+ T cells from blood. The sequence was obtained from a man younger than 40 with type 1 diabetes. CDR3 in amino acids: CSARRETQYF. The CDR3 bases are TGCAGTGCTAGAAGGGAGACCCAGTACTTC.